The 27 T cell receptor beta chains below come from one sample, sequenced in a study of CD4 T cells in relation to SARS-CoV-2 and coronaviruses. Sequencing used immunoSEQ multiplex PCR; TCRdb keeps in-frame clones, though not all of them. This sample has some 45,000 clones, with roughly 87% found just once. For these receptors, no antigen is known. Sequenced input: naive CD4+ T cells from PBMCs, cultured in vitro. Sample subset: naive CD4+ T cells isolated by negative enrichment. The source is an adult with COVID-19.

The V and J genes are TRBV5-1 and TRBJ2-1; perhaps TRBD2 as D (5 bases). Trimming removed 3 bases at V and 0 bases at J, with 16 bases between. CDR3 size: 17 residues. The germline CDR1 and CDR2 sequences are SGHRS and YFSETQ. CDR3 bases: TGCGCCAGCAGCTCGAACGGGGAGACCTCCTCCTACAATGAGCAGTTCTTC. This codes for CASSSNGETSSYNEQFF.

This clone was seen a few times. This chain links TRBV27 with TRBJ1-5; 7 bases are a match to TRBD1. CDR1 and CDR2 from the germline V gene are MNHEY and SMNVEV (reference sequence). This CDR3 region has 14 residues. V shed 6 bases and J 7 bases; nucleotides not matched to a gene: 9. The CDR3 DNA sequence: TGTGCCAGCAGACCGAAGACAGGGAGGCAGCCCCAGCATTTT. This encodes CASRPKTGRQPQHF.

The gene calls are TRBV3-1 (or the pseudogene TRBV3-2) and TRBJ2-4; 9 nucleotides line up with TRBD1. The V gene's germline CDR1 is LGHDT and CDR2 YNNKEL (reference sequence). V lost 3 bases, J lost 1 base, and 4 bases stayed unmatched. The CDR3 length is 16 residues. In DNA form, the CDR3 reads TGTGCCAGCAGCCAGGGACAGGGCTTGGCCAAAAACATTCAGTACTTC. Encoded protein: CASSQGQGLAKNIQYF.

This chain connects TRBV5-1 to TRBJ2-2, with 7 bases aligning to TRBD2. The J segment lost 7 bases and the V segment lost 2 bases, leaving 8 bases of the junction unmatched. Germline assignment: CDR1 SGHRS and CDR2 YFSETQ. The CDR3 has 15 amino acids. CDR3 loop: CASSFMSGAGGELFF. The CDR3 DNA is TGCGCCAGCAGCTTCATGAGCGGGGCCGGCGGGGAGCTGTTTTTT. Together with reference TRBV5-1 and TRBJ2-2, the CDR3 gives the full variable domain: KAGVTQTPRYLIKTRGQQVTLSCSPISGHRSVSWYQQTPGQGLQFLFEYFSETQRNKGNFPGRFSGRQFSNSRSEMNVSTLELGDSALYLCASSFMSGAGGELFFGEGSRLTVL.

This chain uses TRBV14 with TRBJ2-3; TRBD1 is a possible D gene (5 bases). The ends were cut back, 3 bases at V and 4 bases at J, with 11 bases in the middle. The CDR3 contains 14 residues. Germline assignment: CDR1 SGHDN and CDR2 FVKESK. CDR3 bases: TGTGCCAGCAGCCACTTAGGGGCCCCAGATACGCAGTATTTT. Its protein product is CASSHLGAPDTQYF. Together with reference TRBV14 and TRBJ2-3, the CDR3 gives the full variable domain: EAGVTQFPSHSVIEKGQTVTLRCDPISGHDNLYWYRRVMGKEIKFLLHFVKESKQDESGMPNNRFLAERTGGTYSTLKVQPAELEDSGVYFCASSHLGAPDTQYFGPGTRLTVL.

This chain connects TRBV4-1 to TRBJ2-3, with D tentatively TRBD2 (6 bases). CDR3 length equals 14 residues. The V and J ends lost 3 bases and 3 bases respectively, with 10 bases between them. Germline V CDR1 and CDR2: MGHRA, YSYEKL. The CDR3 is CASSQGRGTDTQYF. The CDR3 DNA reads TGCGCCAGCAGCCAGGGCCGGGGGACAGATACGCAGTATTTT.

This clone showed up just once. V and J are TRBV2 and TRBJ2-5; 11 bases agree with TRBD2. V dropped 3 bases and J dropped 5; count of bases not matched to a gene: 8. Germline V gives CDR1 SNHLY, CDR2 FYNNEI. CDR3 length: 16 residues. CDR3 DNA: TGTGCCAGCAGTGACCAACTAGCGGGAGCCAATGAGACCCAGTACTTC. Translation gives CASSDQLAGANETQYF. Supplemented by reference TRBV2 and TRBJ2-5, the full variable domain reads EPEVTQTPSHQVTQMGQEVILRCVPISNHLYFYWYRQILGQKVEFLVSFYNNEISEKSEIFDDQFSVERPDGSNFTLKIRSTKLEDSAMYFCASSDQLAGANETQYFGPGTRLLVL.

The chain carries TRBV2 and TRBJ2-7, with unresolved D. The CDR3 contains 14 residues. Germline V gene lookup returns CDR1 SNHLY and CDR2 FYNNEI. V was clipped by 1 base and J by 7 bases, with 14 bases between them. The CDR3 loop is CASSEEQHCREQYF. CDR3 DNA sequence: TGTGCCAGCAGTGAAGAACAGCACTGTAGGGAGCAGTACTTC.

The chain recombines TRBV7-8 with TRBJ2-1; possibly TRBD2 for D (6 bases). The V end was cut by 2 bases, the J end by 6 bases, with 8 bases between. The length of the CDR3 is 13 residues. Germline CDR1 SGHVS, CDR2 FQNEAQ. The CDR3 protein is CASSLFSGNEQFF. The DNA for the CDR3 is TGTGCCAGCAGCTTATTTAGCGGCAATGAGCAGTTCTTC.

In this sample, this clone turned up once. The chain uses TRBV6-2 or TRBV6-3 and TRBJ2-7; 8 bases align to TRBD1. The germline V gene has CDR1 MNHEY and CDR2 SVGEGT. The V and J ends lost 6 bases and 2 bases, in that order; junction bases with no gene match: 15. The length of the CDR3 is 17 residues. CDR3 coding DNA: TGTGCCAGCAGCCAGGGGAATCAGGGGGCGTTGGCCTACGAGCAGTACTTC. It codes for CASSQGNQGALAYEQYF.

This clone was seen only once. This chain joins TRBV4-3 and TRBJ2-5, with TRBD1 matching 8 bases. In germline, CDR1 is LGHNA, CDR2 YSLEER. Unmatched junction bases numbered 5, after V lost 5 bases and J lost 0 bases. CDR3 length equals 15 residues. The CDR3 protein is CASSSWTGNQETQYF. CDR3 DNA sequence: TGCGCCAGCAGCTCCTGGACAGGGAACCAAGAGACCCAGTACTTC.

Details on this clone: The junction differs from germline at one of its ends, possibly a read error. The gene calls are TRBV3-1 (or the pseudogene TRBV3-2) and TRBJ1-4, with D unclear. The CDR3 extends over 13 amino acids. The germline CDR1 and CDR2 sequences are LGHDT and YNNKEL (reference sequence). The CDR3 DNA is TGTGCCAGCAGCCATAGAACTACTGAAAAACTGTTTTTT. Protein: CASSHRTTEKLFF.

CDR3 DNA: TGTGCCAGCTTGGACAGGGGCGAACAGCCCCAGCATTTT. Translation: CASLDRGEQPQHF. V gene TRBV28 combines with J gene TRBJ1-5; 9 nucleotides agree with TRBD1. CDR3 length: 13 amino acids. Germline V gene sequence: CDR1 MDHEN, CDR2 SYDVKM. V was pared by 8 bases and J by 7 bases, with 6 bases of the junction left unmatched.

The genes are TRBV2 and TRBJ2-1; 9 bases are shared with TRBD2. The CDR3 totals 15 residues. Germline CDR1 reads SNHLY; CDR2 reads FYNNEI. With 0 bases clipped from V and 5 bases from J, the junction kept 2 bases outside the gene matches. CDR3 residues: CASSEASGRDNEQFF. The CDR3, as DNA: TGTGCCAGCAGTGAAGCTAGCGGGAGAGACAATGAGCAGTTCTTC. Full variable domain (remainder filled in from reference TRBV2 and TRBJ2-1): EPEVTQTPSHQVTQMGQEVILRCVPISNHLYFYWYRQILGQKVEFLVSFYNNEISEKSEIFDDQFSVERPDGSNFTLKIRSTKLEDSAMYFCASSEASGRDNEQFFGPGTRLTVL.

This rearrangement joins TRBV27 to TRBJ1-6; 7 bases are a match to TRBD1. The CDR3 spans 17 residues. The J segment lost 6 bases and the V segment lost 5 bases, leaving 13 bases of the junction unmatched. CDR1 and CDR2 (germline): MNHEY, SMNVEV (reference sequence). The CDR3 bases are TGTGCCAGCAGTCCTCCGACAGGGAAGAACACTAATTCACCCCTCCACTTT. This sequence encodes CASSPPTGKNTNSPLHF.

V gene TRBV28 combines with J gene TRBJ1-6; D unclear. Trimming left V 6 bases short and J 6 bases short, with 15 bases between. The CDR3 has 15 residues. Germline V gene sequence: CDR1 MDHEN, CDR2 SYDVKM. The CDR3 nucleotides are TGTGCCAGCAGGAAAACCCGGGGTAGTAATTCACCCCTCCACTTT. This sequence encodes CASRKTRGSNSPLHF.

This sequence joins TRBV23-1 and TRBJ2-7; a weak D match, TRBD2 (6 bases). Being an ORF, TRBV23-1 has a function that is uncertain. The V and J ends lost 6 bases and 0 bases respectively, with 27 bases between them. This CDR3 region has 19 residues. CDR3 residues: CASRLIRGNRNGGSYEQYF. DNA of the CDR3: TGCGCCAGCAGGCTTATCAGAGGGAACCGTAACGGGGGCTCCTACGAGCAGTACTTC.

CDR3 nucleotides: TGTGCCACCAGCAGAGAGTCGGGGGGTTGGTATGGCTACACCTTC. It yields the protein CATSRESGGWYGYTF. V is TRBV15 and J is TRBJ1-2, with D possibly matching TRBD1 (5 bases). The germline V and J ends were trimmed by 0 bases and 5 bases, with 13 bases remaining between them. CDR3 size: 15 residues. The V gene's germline CDR1 is LNHNV and CDR2 YYDKDF (reference sequence). Together with reference TRBV15 and TRBJ1-2, the CDR3 gives the full variable domain: DAMVIQNPRYQVTQFGKPVTLSCSQTLNHNVMYWYQQKSSQAPKLLFHYYDKDFNNEADTPDNFQSRRPNTSFCFLDIRSPGLGDTAMYLCATSRESGGWYGYTFGSGTRLTVV.

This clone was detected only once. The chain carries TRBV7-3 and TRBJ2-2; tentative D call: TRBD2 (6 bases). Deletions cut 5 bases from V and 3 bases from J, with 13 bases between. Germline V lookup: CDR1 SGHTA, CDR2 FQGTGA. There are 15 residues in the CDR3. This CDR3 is CASSADYSYTGELFF. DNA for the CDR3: TGTGCCAGCAGCGCGGACTATTCCTACACCGGGGAGCTGTTTTTT. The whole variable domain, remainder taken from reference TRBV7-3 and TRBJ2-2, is GAGVSQTPSNKVTEKGKYVELRCDPISGHTALYWYRQSLGQGPEFLIYFQGTGAADDSGLPNDRFFAVRPEGSVSTLKIQRTERGDSAVYLCASSADYSYTGELFFGEGSRLTVL.

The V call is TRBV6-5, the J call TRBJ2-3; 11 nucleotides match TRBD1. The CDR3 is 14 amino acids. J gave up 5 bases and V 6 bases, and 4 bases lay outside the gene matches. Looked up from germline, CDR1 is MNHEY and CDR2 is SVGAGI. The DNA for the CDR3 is TGTGCCAGCAGCCCGGACAGGGGGCGAGATACGCAGTATTTT. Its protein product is CASSPDRGRDTQYF.

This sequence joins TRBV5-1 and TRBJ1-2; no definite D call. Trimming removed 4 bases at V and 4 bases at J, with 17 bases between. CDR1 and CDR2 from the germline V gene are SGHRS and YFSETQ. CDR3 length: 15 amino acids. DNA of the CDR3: TGCGCCAGCAGCCCGAGGACGGAAGATTTCTATGGCTACACCTTC. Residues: CASSPRTEDFYGYTF.

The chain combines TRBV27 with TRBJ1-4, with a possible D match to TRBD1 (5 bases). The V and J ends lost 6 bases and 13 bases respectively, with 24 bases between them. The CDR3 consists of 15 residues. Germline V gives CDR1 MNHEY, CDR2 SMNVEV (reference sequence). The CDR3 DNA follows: TGTGCCAGCAGCCCTATTAACGTTGGGGCTAAGGGACTGTTTTTT. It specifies CASSPINVGAKGLFF. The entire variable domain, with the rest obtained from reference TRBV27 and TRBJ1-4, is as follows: EAQVTQNPRYLITVTGKKLTVTCSQNMNHEYMSWYRQDPGLGLRQIYYSMNVEVTDKGDVPEGYKVSRKEKRNFPLILESPSPNQTSLYFCASSPINVGAKGLFFGSGTQLSVL.

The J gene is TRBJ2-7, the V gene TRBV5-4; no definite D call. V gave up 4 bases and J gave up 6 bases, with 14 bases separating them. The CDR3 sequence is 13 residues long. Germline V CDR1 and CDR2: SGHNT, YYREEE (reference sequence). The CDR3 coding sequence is TGTGCCAGCAGCCGCCGTATTGGGTCCGAGCAGTACTTC. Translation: CASSRRIGSEQYF.

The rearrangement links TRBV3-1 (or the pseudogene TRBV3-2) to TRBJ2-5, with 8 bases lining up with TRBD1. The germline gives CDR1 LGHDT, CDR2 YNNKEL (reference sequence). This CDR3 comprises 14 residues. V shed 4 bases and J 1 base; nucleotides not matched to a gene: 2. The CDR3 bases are TGTGCCAGCAGCCCCGGGACAGGCCAAGAGACCCAGTACTTC. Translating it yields CASSPGTGQETQYF.

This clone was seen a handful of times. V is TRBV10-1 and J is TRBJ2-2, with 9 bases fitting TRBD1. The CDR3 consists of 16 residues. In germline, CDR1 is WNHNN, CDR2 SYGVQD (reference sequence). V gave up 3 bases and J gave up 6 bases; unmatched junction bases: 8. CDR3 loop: CASSDPQGTGSGELFF. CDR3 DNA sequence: TGCGCCAGCAGTGACCCCCAGGGGACAGGGTCCGGGGAGCTGTTTTTT.

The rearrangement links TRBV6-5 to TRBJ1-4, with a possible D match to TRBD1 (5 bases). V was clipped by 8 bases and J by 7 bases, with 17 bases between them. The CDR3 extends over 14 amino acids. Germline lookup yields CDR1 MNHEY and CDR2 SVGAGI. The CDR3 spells CASSRAGSGEKLFF. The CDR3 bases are TGTGCCAGCTCCCGGGCAGGGAGTGGTGAAAAACTGTTTTTT.

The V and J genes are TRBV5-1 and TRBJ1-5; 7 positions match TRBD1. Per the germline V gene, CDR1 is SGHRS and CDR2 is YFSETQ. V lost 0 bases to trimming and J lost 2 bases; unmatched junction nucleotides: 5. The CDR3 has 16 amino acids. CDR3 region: CASSLGQGGGNQPQHF. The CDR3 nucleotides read TGCGCCAGCAGCTTGGGACAGGGTGGGGGCAATCAGCCCCAGCATTTT.